These 5 T cell receptor beta chains were all obtained from the same sample, sequenced in a study of blood T cell repertoires in COVID-19. Data came from immunoSEQ multiplex PCR; TCRdb stores just in-frame clones and leaves some out. The table lists 140,000 or so clones, around 86% of them singletons, with around 40% in the top ten. Specimen: peripheral blood. These receptors were taken from a man between 50 and 59 years old who had recovered from COVID-19.

The genes are TRBV2 and TRBJ2-3, with 13 bases that match TRBD2. The germline V gene has CDR1 SNHLY and CDR2 FYNNEI. The CDR3 is made up of 18 amino acids. The V segment lost 7 bases and the J segment 2 bases; nucleotides outside the gene matches: 12. The CDR3 sequence: CASTPSGLAGASTDTQYF. The DNA of the CDR3 is TGTGCCAGCACCCCGTCCGGACTAGCGGGGGCCTCCACAGATACGCAGTATTTT.

This rearrangement joins TRBV3-1 (or the pseudogene TRBV3-2) to TRBJ2-2, with D possibly being TRBD1 (5 bases). The V gene's germline CDR1 is LGHDT and CDR2 YNNKEL (reference sequence). Trimming cost V 4 bases and J 4 bases, with 13 bases left between them. The length of the CDR3 is 15 residues. CDR3 residues: CASSRPRVRTGELFF. The CDR3 nucleotides are TGTGCCAGCAGCCGCCCCAGGGTTCGCACCGGGGAGCTGTTTTTT.

The chain combines TRBV11-3 with TRBJ2-3; 8 bases line up with TRBD1. The CDR3 consists of 16 residues. V lost 1 base, J lost 6 bases, and 9 bases stayed unmatched. Per the germline V gene, CDR1 is SGHNT and CDR2 is YENEEA. The CDR3 is CASSLAEAGGMDTQYF. The CDR3 nucleotides read TGTGCCAGCAGCTTAGCCGAGGCAGGGGGCATGGATACGCAGTATTTT.

In this sample, this clone turned up a few times. Different DNA sequences within this sample yield the same CDR3. The chain links TRBV6-4 to TRBJ2-1; TRBD2 aligns across 11 bases. CDR3 size: 15 residues. Germline loops: CDR1 MRHNA, CDR2 SNTAGT. The V and J ends lost 0 bases and 6 bases, in that order; junction bases with no gene match: 1. The CDR3 loop reads CASSDSSGGANEQFF. CDR3 sequence (DNA): TGTGCCAGCAGTGACTCTAGCGGGGGGGCCAATGAGCAGTTCTTC.

This clone showed up just a few times. The CDR3 sequence is CASSSRDREQNQPQHF. The CDR3 bases are TGTGCCAGCAGCTCCCGGGACAGGGAGCAAAATCAGCCCCAGCATTTT. The rearrangement links TRBV5-8 to TRBJ1-5; 9 bases are a match to TRBD1. Germline values: CDR1 SGHTS, CDR2 YDEGEE. The CDR3 runs 16 residues. After removal of 3 bases from V and 4 bases from J, the junction contained 8 bases not matched to a gene.